These 18 T cell receptor beta chains were all obtained from the same sample, sequenced in a study of blood T cell repertoires in COVID-19. Sequenced by immunoSEQ multiplex PCR; TCRdb stores in-frame clones only, minus some. The table shows 250,000 to 300,000 clones, with about 88% occurring only once. Sequences were obtained from PBMCs or T cells enriched from blood (not recorded which). The receptors stem from a woman aged 50 to 60 who had been exposed to COVID-19.

V and J are TRBV7-9 and TRBJ2-2; the match to TRBD1 covers 9 bases. J gave up 5 bases and V 5 bases, and 9 bases lay outside the gene matches. CDR1 is SEHNR, CDR2 FQNEAQ, per germline (reference sequence). The CDR3 loop spans 16 amino acids. The CDR3 sequence: CASSPGTGIRTGELFF. CDR3 coding DNA: TGTGCCAGCAGCCCCGGGACAGGGATTAGGACCGGGGAGCTGTTTTTT.

The J gene is TRBJ2-2, the V gene TRBV6-5; 7 nucleotides align to TRBD1. Germline CDR1 is MNHEY and CDR2 is SVGAGI. J gave up 7 bases and V 2 bases, and 7 bases lay outside the gene matches. This CDR3 region has 15 residues. The CDR3 loop is CASSYDGRGNGELFF. The CDR3 DNA reads TGTGCCAGCAGTTACGACGGCAGGGGGAACGGGGAGCTGTTTTTT.

This rearrangement joins TRBV4-2 to TRBJ2-2, with no clear D. V gave up 0 bases and J gave up 4 bases, with 12 bases separating them. Germline V gene sequence: CDR1 LGHNA, CDR2 YNFKEQ. The CDR3 runs 16 residues. The CDR3 coding sequence is TGTGCCAGCAGCCAAGATGAGATTAGAGGCACCGGGGAGCTGTTTTTT. It encodes CASSQDEIRGTGELFF.

V usage is TRBV30 and J usage is TRBJ1-6; TRBD1 might be the D (6 bases). Germline values: CDR1 GTSNPN, CDR2 SVGIG (reference sequence). Trimming removed 1 base at V and 7 bases at J, with 14 bases between. CDR3 length: 15 residues. DNA for the CDR3: TGTGCCTGGAGTGGAAGGGGTCAGGGGAATTCACCCCTCCACTTT. This translates into CAWSGRGQGNSPLHF.

The V call is TRBV19, the J call TRBJ1-2; D may be TRBD1 (6 bases). V was pared by 1 base and J by 1 base, with 25 bases between. This CDR3 contains 20 residues. CDR1 and CDR2 (germline): LNHDA, SQIVND (reference sequence). The CDR3, as DNA: TGTGCCAGTAGTATAGGAACTCCCGGACAGCTAATTTTTCTTAACTATGGCTACACCTTC. Translating it yields CASSIGTPGQLIFLNYGYTF.

The V and J genes are TRBV30 and TRBJ2-7, with D possibly TRBD2 on 6 matching bases. This CDR3 comprises 14 residues. The germline V gene has CDR1 GTSNPN and CDR2 SVGIG (reference sequence). Trimming took 0 bases from V and 3 from J, leaving 12 bases between them. The chain's CDR3 is CAWSVGSGYYEQYF. CDR3 nucleotide sequence: TGTGCCTGGAGTGTCGGTAGCGGCTACTACGAGCAGTACTTC.

The V and J genes are TRBV27 and TRBJ1-2; 10 nucleotides agree with TRBD1. J was trimmed by 5 bases and V by 2 bases; bases with no gene match: 8. The CDR3 loop spans 16 amino acids. Germline V gene lookup returns CDR1 MNHEY and CDR2 SMNVEV (reference sequence). CDR3 DNA sequence: TGTGCCAGCAGTTTAGCCCCGGGACAGGGGAGATATGGCTACACCTTC. The encoded protein is CASSLAPGQGRYGYTF.

The chain carries TRBV7-3 and TRBJ1-1, with a tentative D call TRBD1 (5 bases). The CDR3 is 15 amino acids. Trimming shortened V by 5 bases and J by 4 bases, and 17 bases separated the two germline ends. Per the germline V gene, CDR1 is SGHTA and CDR2 is FQGTGA. CDR3 DNA: TGTGCCAGCAGCCTAATAGGGGCAGATCGCACTGAAGCTTTCTTT. Residues: CASSLIGADRTEAFF.

V and J are TRBV28 and TRBJ1-1; 7 nucleotides line up with TRBD1. CDR1 is MDHEN, CDR2 SYDVKM, per germline. Trimming at V came to 1 base and at J to 4 bases, leaving 6 bases not matched to a gene. The CDR3 covers 15 residues. The CDR3 bases are TGTGCCAGCAGTTTATCAGACAGGGCGAGCACTGAAGCTTTCTTT. Amino acids: CASSLSDRASTEAFF.

There are a few counts of this clone. The chain joins TRBV5-4 to TRBJ2-1, with D possibly TRBD1 on 5 matching bases. Germline values: CDR1 SGHNT, CDR2 YYREEE (reference sequence). V dropped 0 bases and J dropped 7 bases, with 14 bases sitting between them. The length of the CDR3 is 15 residues. CDR3 DNA: TGTGCCAGCAGCTTGGAAAGGGGTCTCGGGAATGAGCAGTTCTTC. Translation gives CASSLERGLGNEQFF.

The V and J genes are TRBV28 and TRBJ1-1; 11 bases agree with TRBD1. Germline V lookup: CDR1 MDHEN, CDR2 SYDVKM. The CDR3 covers 15 residues. The V segment lost 2 bases and the J segment 9 bases; nucleotides outside the gene matches: 8. For the CDR3, the DNA is TGTGCCAGCAGTTTACCCCGGGACAGGGGGACTAAAGCTTTCTTT. It is translated as CASSLPRDRGTKAFF. Supplemented by reference TRBV28 and TRBJ1-1, the full variable domain reads DVKVTQSSRYLVKRTGEKVFLECVQDMDHENMFWYRQDPGLGLRLIYFSYDVKMKEKGDIPEGYSVSREKKERFSLILESASTNQTSMYLCASSLPRDRGTKAFFGQGTRLTVV.

This sequence joins TRBV7-2 and TRBJ2-7; TRBD1 agrees at 10 bases. Germline-derived CDR1 and CDR2 are SGHTA and FQGNSA. The CDR3 covers 14 residues. The V and J ends lost 5 bases and 5 bases, in that order; junction bases with no gene match: 6. The CDR3 loop is CASSPGQGVNEQYF. The CDR3 coding sequence is TGTGCCAGCAGCCCCGGACAGGGGGTCAACGAGCAGTACTTC.

The chain recombines TRBV2 with TRBJ1-2; 9 bases are shared with TRBD1. CDR1 is SNHLY and CDR2 is FYNNEI in the germline V gene. The CDR3 runs 14 residues. After removal of 4 bases from V and 7 bases from J, the junction contained 7 bases not matched to a gene. The DNA for the CDR3 is TGTGCCAGCAGTGGAGGAACAGGGGGCGGTGGCTACACCTTC. Translated: CASSGGTGGGGYTF.

The rearrangement links TRBV7-3 to TRBJ1-1, with D hard to call. Trimming cost V 0 bases and J 2 bases, with 7 bases left between them. The V gene's germline CDR1 is SGHTA and CDR2 FQGTGA. CDR3 length equals 14 residues. CDR3 sequence (DNA): TGTGCCAGCAGCTTAACCCCATTCAACACTGAAGCTTTCTTT. This encodes CASSLTPFNTEAFF.

The rearrangement joins TRBV6-5 to TRBJ2-1, with 9 bases aligning to TRBD2. This CDR3 is 16 amino acids long. J gave up 8 bases and V 2 bases, and 10 bases lay outside the gene matches. Germline CDR1 is MNHEY and CDR2 is SVGAGI. The CDR3 DNA follows: TGTGCCAGCAGTTACAAGCCAGCGGGGGGCTTTGATGAGCAGTTCTTC. Its translation is CASSYKPAGGFDEQFF.

This clone has only a few counts. The rearrangement links TRBV7-2 to TRBJ2-1; TRBD2 might be the D (5 bases). The CDR3 is 13 residues long. V gave up 3 bases and J gave up 6 bases, with 9 bases separating them. CDR1 is SGHTA and CDR2 is FQGNSA in the germline V gene. The CDR3 is CASSFRGFNEQFF. The CDR3 coding sequence is TGTGCCAGCAGCTTCCGGGGATTCAATGAGCAGTTCTTC.

This clone was detected only once. The V gene is TRBV7-2, the J gene TRBJ2-7; the D gene is possibly TRBD2 (6 bases). Germline assignment: CDR1 SGHTA and CDR2 FQGNSA. The CDR3 contains 14 residues. Trimming pared 5 bases from V and 4 bases from J, leaving 15 bases between. CDR3 sequence: CASSPGRQPYEQYF. CDR3 nucleotides: TGTGCCAGCAGCCCTGGGAGGCAACCTTACGAGCAGTACTTC.

This clone was observed a single time. The chain joins TRBV7-8 to TRBJ2-5, with 9 bases identical to TRBD2. CDR3 length: 17 residues. The V gene end was trimmed by 5 bases and the J gene end by 1 base; junction bases not matched to a gene: 11. Germline assignment: CDR1 SGHVS and CDR2 FQNEAQ. This chain's CDR3 is CASSPHRAGGIQETQYF. The DNA of the CDR3 is TGTGCCAGCAGCCCTCACCGAGCGGGGGGCATCCAAGAGACCCAGTACTTC.